The 26 T cell receptor beta chains below were found in one sample sequenced in a study of chemoradiotherapy in HPV16-positive cancers. Repertoires were generated with immunoSEQ multiplex PCR, while TCRdb's copy carries only in-frame clones and drops some. The sample holds thousands of clones; roughly nine tenths are singletons and the top ten take 6%. The sample consisted of tumor tissue, taken from a patient who underwent chemoradiotherapy. Receptors originate from a human donor with HPV-associated anogenital cancer.

The chain recombines TRBV27 with TRBJ1-2; no firm D call. The CDR3 consists of 14 residues. Trimming removed 8 bases from V and 0 bases from J, with 13 bases in between. Per the germline V gene, CDR1 is MNHEY and CDR2 is SMNVEV (reference sequence). The DNA for the CDR3 is TGTGCCAGCGGCCGCAGCGGGGCTAACTATGGCTACACCTTC. This encodes CASGRSGANYGYTF.

J is TRBJ1-4 and V is TRBV4-3; 8 bases are shared with TRBD1. Germline CDR1 reads LGHNA; CDR2 reads YSLEER. V shed 1 base and J 4 bases; nucleotides not matched to a gene: 2. The CDR3 sequence is 15 residues long. In DNA form, the CDR3 reads TGCGCCAGCAGCCAAGGGACAGGGTTTAATGAAAAACTGTTTTTT. Translated: CASSQGTGFNEKLFF.

This rearrangement joins TRBV4-2 to TRBJ2-7; 7 bases are a match to TRBD2. The ends lost 1 base at V and 0 bases at J; junction bases unmatched: 9. Germline CDR1 is LGHNA and CDR2 is YNFKEQ. The CDR3 sequence is 17 residues long. In nucleotides, the CDR3 is TGTGCCAGCAGCCAAGGGTTGGGACTAATGGACTCCTACGAGCAGTACTTC. Translated, it gives CASSQGLGLMDSYEQYF.

The chain has TRBV27 and TRBJ2-2; tentatively, D is TRBD2 (7 bases). The CDR3 is 15 amino acids. The germline V gene has CDR1 MNHEY and CDR2 SMNVEV (reference sequence). V was cut by 3 bases and J by 6 bases, with 14 bases left in between. The CDR3 loop reads CASSLRGGGSGELFF. In DNA, the CDR3 is TGTGCCAGCAGTTTGAGAGGGGGGGGATCCGGGGAGCTGTTTTTT.

This clone occurred once. This rearrangement joins TRBV5-5 to TRBJ1-1; D not resolved. There are 14 residues in the CDR3. The V gene's germline CDR1 is SGHKS and CDR2 YYEKEE (reference sequence). The V end lost 4 bases, the J end lost 6 bases, and 16 bases lay between the germline ends. The DNA for the CDR3 is TGTGCCAGCAGCGTTGGTGGGGAGGGCCCTGAAGCTTTCTTT. Encoded protein: CASSVGGEGPEAFF.

The chain recombines TRBV28 with TRBJ2-7; possibly TRBD1 or TRBD2 for D (5 bases each). The CDR3 has 15 amino acids. The V end was cut by 4 bases, the J end by 4 bases, with 17 bases between. CDR1 MDHEN and CDR2 SYDVKM come from the germline V gene. CDR3 in amino acids: CASSSPGASEYEQYF. The CDR3 DNA sequence: TGTGCCAGCAGTTCTCCCGGGGCCTCAGAATACGAGCAGTACTTC.

This rearrangement joins TRBV6-1 to TRBJ1-5; no definite D call. Germline V gives CDR1 MNHNS, CDR2 SASEGT. The CDR3 is 12 amino acids. V was trimmed by 2 bases and J by 4 bases, leaving 3 bases between them. In DNA form, the CDR3 reads TGTGCCAGCAGTGAATCGAATCAGCCCCAGCATTTT. Protein: CASSESNQPQHF.

The genes are TRBV7-6 and TRBJ2-7, with D uncertain. CDR3 size: 14 residues. Between the trimmed V and J ends, which lost 1 base and 1 base, there was a span of 8 bases. CDR1 and CDR2 from the germline V gene are SGHVS and FNYEAQ. The CDR3 protein is CASSLGPLSYEQYF. CDR3 nucleotide sequence: TGTGCCAGCAGCTTAGGACCATTATCCTACGAGCAGTACTTC.

This sequence joins TRBV28 and TRBJ1-4; 9 bases agree with TRBD1. The CDR3 covers 16 residues. In germline, CDR1 is MDHEN, CDR2 SYDVKM. Unmatched junction bases numbered 7, after V lost 1 base and J lost 7 bases. The chain's CDR3 is CASSLYTQGAAEKLFF. The CDR3 DNA is TGTGCCAGCAGTTTATACACACAGGGGGCGGCTGAAAAACTGTTTTTT.

CDR3 residues: CASSGQDSSGNTIYF. For the CDR3, the DNA is TGTGCCAGCAGCGGCCAGGACTCCTCTGGAAACACCATATATTTT. The chain joins TRBV5-6 to TRBJ1-3; D gene ambiguous. This CDR3 has 15 amino acids. V lost 4 bases to trimming and J lost 0 bases, with 11 bases between them. The V gene's germline CDR1 is SGHDT and CDR2 YYEEEE.

The chain is built from TRBV7-8 and TRBJ2-5, with 13 bases identical to TRBD2. The germline gives CDR1 SGHVS, CDR2 FQNEAQ. The CDR3 consists of 17 residues. J was trimmed by 7 bases and V by 0 bases; bases with no gene match: 8. This chain's CDR3 is CASSLAGLTSGGTTQYF. In DNA, the CDR3 is TGTGCCAGCAGCTTAGCGGGTCTGACTAGCGGGGGGACGACCCAGTACTTC.

The gene calls are TRBV5-4 and TRBJ1-2; 8 bases map to TRBD1. There are 13 residues in the CDR3. V lost 2 bases, J lost 10 bases, and 7 bases stayed unmatched. CDR1 SGHNT and CDR2 YYREEE come from the germline V gene (reference sequence). CDR3: CASSFGQGEIYTF. CDR3 nucleotides: TGTGCCAGCAGCTTCGGACAGGGAGAGATCTACACCTTC.

This clone was seen a handful of times. V and J are TRBV11-2 and TRBJ2-1, with TRBD2 matching 8 bases. CDR1 is SGHAT and CDR2 is FQNNGV in the germline V gene. V trimming: 1 base; J trimming: 7 bases; junction bases outside the gene matches: 3. The CDR3 is 14 amino acids. The CDR3 DNA reads as TGTGCCAGCAGCTTAGCGGGAGGGTTTAATGAGCAGTTCTTC. It is translated as CASSLAGGFNEQFF.

This clone is a singleton in its sample. This chain connects TRBV19 to TRBJ1-1; D remains unclear. V was trimmed by 2 bases and J by 6 bases, leaving 13 bases between them. The CDR3 has 14 amino acids. Germline values: CDR1 LNHDA, CDR2 SQIVND (reference sequence). CDR3 amino acids: CASSINAELPEAFF. CDR3 nucleotide sequence: TGTGCCAGTAGTATAAATGCGGAGTTACCTGAAGCTTTCTTT.

V is TRBV4-3 and J is TRBJ1-2, with 10 bases fitting TRBD1. The germline CDR1 and CDR2 sequences are LGHNA and YSLEER. This CDR3 is 15 amino acids long. With V trimmed by 3 bases and J by 5 bases, 6 bases remained unmatched. The CDR3 sequence: CASSQGTGDEYGYTF. In DNA form, the CDR3 reads TGCGCCAGCAGCCAGGGGACAGGGGATGAGTATGGCTACACCTTC.

The sample holds one count of this clone. V and J are TRBV30 and TRBJ1-1, with 7 bases matching TRBD1. V shed 2 bases and J 2 bases; nucleotides not matched to a gene: 2. CDR1 and CDR2 (germline): GTSNPN, SVGIG (reference sequence). The CDR3 is made up of 13 amino acids. The CDR3 DNA sequence: TGTGCCTGGAGTAGGACAGGCAACACTGAAGCTTTCTTT. It is translated as CAWSRTGNTEAFF.

V is TRBV9 and J is TRBJ1-4; unclear D gene. CDR3 size: 14 residues. Germline V gives CDR1 SGDLS, CDR2 YYNGEE. Trimming took off 0 bases at V and 14 bases at J, with 17 bases between the two ends. CDR3 amino acids: CASSVGSLPQRLFF. The CDR3, as DNA: TGTGCCAGCAGCGTAGGGAGCCTCCCTCAAAGGCTGTTTTTT.

This clone was recorded once. V usage is TRBV29-1 and J usage is TRBJ2-1; TRBD1 matches at 7 bases. The germline gives CDR1 SQVTM, CDR2 ANQGSEA. J was trimmed by 0 bases and V by 7 bases; bases with no gene match: 6. The CDR3 extends over 14 amino acids. The CDR3 DNA is TGCAGCGCAGACCGGGACAGCTCCTACAATGAGCAGTTCTTC. Protein product: CSADRDSSYNEQFF.

The chain uses TRBV5-5 and TRBJ2-7; 7 bases map to TRBD1. Trimming took 1 base from V and 4 from J; bases not matched to a gene: 5. CDR1 is SGHKS and CDR2 is YYEKEE in the germline V gene (reference sequence). This CDR3 comprises 14 residues. CDR3 sequence reads: CASSLTDREYEQYF. DNA for the CDR3: TGTGCCAGCAGCTTGACCGACAGGGAGTACGAGCAGTACTTC.

The rearrangement links TRBV9 to TRBJ1-1; no clear D. CDR1 and CDR2 from the germline V gene are SGDLS and YYNGEE. The CDR3 runs 12 residues. Trimming took off 7 bases at V and 9 bases at J, with 16 bases between the two ends. The CDR3, as DNA: TGTGCCAGCGGCGGCGGTTCGAGTAAAGCTTTCTTT. It yields the protein CASGGGSSKAFF.

The rearrangement links TRBV5-4 to TRBJ1-1, with 7 nucleotides matching TRBD1. CDR3 length: 15 amino acids. After removal of 4 bases from V and 4 bases from J, the junction contained 10 bases not matched to a gene. Germline V gene lookup returns CDR1 SGHNT and CDR2 YYREEE (reference sequence). CDR3 in amino acids: CASSPRGGGVTEAFF. CDR3 coding DNA: TGTGCCAGCAGCCCCCGAGGGGGCGGTGTCACTGAAGCTTTCTTT.

This sequence joins TRBV29-1 and TRBJ1-1; D is unresolved. Germline V gene data show CDR1 as SQVTM and CDR2 as ANQGSEA. The CDR3 sequence is 15 residues long. Trimming took off 4 bases at V and 3 bases at J, with 18 bases between the two ends. In DNA, the CDR3 is TGCAGCGTTGGTCTGCTGCTGACTAAGGACACTGAAGCTTTCTTT. This sequence encodes CSVGLLLTKDTEAFF.

This sequence joins TRBV7-2 and TRBJ1-1; D gene ambiguous. V was pared by 3 bases and J by 4 bases, with 9 bases between. This CDR3 region has 13 residues. Germline V CDR1 and CDR2: SGHTA, FQGNSA. The CDR3: CASSFHKGTEAFF. In nucleotides, the CDR3 is TGTGCCAGCAGCTTTCATAAGGGCACTGAAGCTTTCTTT.

The chain combines TRBV28 with TRBJ2-1, with 9 bases aligning to TRBD2. The CDR3 runs to 14 residues. Germline CDR1 MDHEN, CDR2 SYDVKM. The V and J ends lost 2 bases and 9 bases, in that order; junction bases with no gene match: 5. The chain's CDR3 is CASSLGGGAFEQFF. CDR3 DNA sequence: TGTGCCAGCAGTTTAGGCGGGGGGGCGTTTGAGCAGTTCTTC.

This clone was counted only a few times. This chain connects TRBV5-1 to TRBJ2-1; no definite D call. Germline V gene data show CDR1 as SGHRS and CDR2 as YFSETQ. Trimming took off 4 bases at V and 2 bases at J, with 16 bases between the two ends. This CDR3 has 16 residues. CDR3 nucleotides: TGCGCCAGCAGCACCACCCCAGACCTTACCTACAATGAGCAGTTCTTC. Amino acids: CASSTTPDLTYNEQFF.

The V and J genes are TRBV2 and TRBJ2-5; weak D call: TRBD2 (6 bases). CDR3 length equals 13 residues. Germline V gives CDR1 SNHLY, CDR2 FYNNEI. Trimming took 2 bases from V and 5 from J, leaving 9 bases between them. The CDR3 sequence: CASSEQGGETQYF. CDR3 in DNA: TGTGCCAGCAGTGAACAAGGAGGGGAGACCCAGTACTTC.